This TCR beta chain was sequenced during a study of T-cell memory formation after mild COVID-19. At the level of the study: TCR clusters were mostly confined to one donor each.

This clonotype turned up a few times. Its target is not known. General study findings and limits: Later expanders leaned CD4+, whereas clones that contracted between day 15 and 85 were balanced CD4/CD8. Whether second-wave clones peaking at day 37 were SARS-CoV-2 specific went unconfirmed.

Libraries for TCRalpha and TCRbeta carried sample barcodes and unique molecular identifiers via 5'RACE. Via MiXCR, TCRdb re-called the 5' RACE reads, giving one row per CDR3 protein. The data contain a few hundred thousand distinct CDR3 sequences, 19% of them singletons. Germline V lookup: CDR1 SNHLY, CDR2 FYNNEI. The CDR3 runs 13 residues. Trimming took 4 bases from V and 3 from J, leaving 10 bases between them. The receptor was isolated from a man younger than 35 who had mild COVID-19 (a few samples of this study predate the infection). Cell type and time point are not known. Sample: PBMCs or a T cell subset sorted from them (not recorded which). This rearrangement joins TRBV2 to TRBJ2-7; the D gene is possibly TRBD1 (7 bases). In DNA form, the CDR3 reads TGTGCCAGCAGTGGGAGGGGGCACTACGAGCAGTACTTC. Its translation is CASSGRGHYEQYF.